The T cell receptor beta chain under discussion was sequenced for a study of Graves' ophthalmopathy and Graves' hyperthyroidism. Amplification of the TCR beta CDR3 regions used RNA transcripts (as template). RT-PCR with HTBI primers came first, then second-round multiplex PCR. TCRdb reprocessed the multiplex PCR reads with MiXCR, giving one entry per CDR3 protein. Among approximately 500,000 distinct CDR3 sequences listed, approximately 14% were seen once. This CDR3 comprises 13 residues. Germline V gene lookup returns CDR1 LNHDA and CDR2 SQIVND (reference sequence). Between the trimmed V and J ends, which lost 9 bases and 0 bases, there was a span of 12 bases. PBMCs were obtained from roughly 9.5 ml of fresh peripheral blood. Study outcomes and limitations: Blood samples also showed most expanded thyroid clonotypes exceeding 0.001 frequency. In separating ophthalmopathy from stable hyperthyroidism, a 13-signature model achieved around 85% sensitivity and 70% to 83% specificity.

This clonotype was picked up many times. No antigen is known for it. V is TRBV19 and J is TRBJ2-7; D is unclear. The sequencing sample was made of blood. This clonotype was sampled from a woman in her 30s with Graves' ophthalmopathy. The CDR3 nucleotides are TGTGCCAGCCAGGACCCGGTCTCCTACGAGCAGTACTTC. It is translated as CASQDPVSYEQYF.